The next 10 T cell receptor beta chains were all read from a single sample in a study of control samples from healthy donors and cancer patients. Repertoires were generated with immunoSEQ multiplex PCR, while TCRdb's copy carries only in-frame clones and drops some. The table records around 100,000 clones, 90% of them present only once. Sample: blood. The receptors come from a woman younger than 30 in good health.

The count of this clone is one. The chain carries TRBV5-4 and TRBJ2-1, with TRBD2 matching over 13 bases. The J segment lost 7 bases and the V segment lost 4 bases, leaving 8 bases of the junction unmatched. The V gene's germline CDR1 is SGHNT and CDR2 YYREEE (reference sequence). This CDR3 has 16 residues. The CDR3 sequence: CASSVPGTSGANEQFF. Written as DNA, the CDR3 is TGTGCCAGCAGCGTTCCCGGGACTAGCGGGGCGAATGAGCAGTTCTTC.

This chain connects TRBV25-1 to TRBJ1-5, with D possibly matching TRBD1 (6 bases). The CDR3 totals 16 residues. Per germline, CDR1 MGHDK and CDR2 SYGVNS. The V gene lost 4 bases and the J gene lost 7 bases, with 20 bases spanning the gap. Here the CDR3 DNA reads TGTGCCAGCAGTGGGACAGAGGGGACCCATGCCCAGCCCCAGCATTTT. It codes for CASSGTEGTHAQPQHF.

CDR3 sequence reads: CASSQGGSDYGYTF. The CDR3 DNA reads TGCGCCAGCAGCCAAGGAGGGTCAGACTATGGCTACACCTTC. This chain links TRBV4-1 with TRBJ1-2; no reliable D call. The germline V and J ends were trimmed by 1 base and 3 bases, with 9 bases remaining between them. This CDR3 is built from 14 residues. Germline V CDR1 and CDR2: MGHRA, YSYEKL.

The chain carries TRBV5-4 and TRBJ1-1; D is uncertain. V was clipped by 0 bases and J by 5 bases, with 8 bases between them. The germline gives CDR1 SGHNT, CDR2 YYREEE (reference sequence). The CDR3 runs to 13 residues. This CDR3 is CASSLAETTEAFF. In DNA, the CDR3 is TGTGCCAGCAGCTTGGCCGAAACTACTGAAGCTTTCTTT.

CDR3 bases: TGTGCCAGCAGTTATCAGACGGGAGCCTACGAGCAGTACTTC. Protein sequence: CASSYQTGAYEQYF. This chain connects TRBV6-5 to TRBJ2-7, with a possible D match to TRBD2 (6 bases). Deletions cut 3 bases from V and 2 bases from J, with 11 bases between. CDR3 length: 14 residues. CDR1 is MNHEY, CDR2 SVGAGI, per germline.

The genes are TRBV18 and TRBJ2-5; 10 bases match TRBD2. Germline lookup yields CDR1 KGHSH and CDR2 LQKENI. Trimming at V came to 2 bases and at J to 4 bases, leaving 7 bases not matched to a gene. CDR3 size: 16 residues. The DNA of the CDR3 is TGTGCCAGCTCACCAAGACTAGCGGGCCCCTTAGAGACCCAGTACTTC. Translation: CASSPRLAGPLETQYF.

This chain links TRBV10-3 with TRBJ1-2, with TRBD1 matching 9 bases. The ends lost 8 bases at V and 3 bases at J; junction bases unmatched: 10. CDR3 length: 15 residues. Germline values: CDR1 ENHRY, CDR2 SYGVKD. CDR3 nucleotides: TGTGCCATCTGGGACAGGGTTGATTCGGACTATGGCTACACCTTC. Translated, it gives CAIWDRVDSDYGYTF.

A few counts support this clone. The V and J genes are TRBV6-6 and TRBJ2-5; the D gene is possibly TRBD2 (6 bases). Looked up from germline, CDR1 is MNHNY and CDR2 is SVGAGI (reference sequence). V shed 5 bases and J shed 4 bases, with 14 bases lying between them. This CDR3 region has 14 residues. The CDR3 loop is CASSAGVEGETQYF. CDR3 DNA sequence: TGTGCCAGCAGTGCGGGCGTGGAGGGAGAGACCCAGTACTTC.

The rearrangement uses TRBV5-4 and TRBJ2-1; 8 bases agree with TRBD2. CDR1 and CDR2 from the germline V gene are SGHNT and YYREEE (reference sequence). This CDR3 contains 16 residues. J was trimmed by 3 bases and V by 2 bases; bases with no gene match: 7. The CDR3 nucleotides read TGTGCCAGCAGCTTCCCGGGGGGGCTGGACTACAATGAGCAGTTCTTC. It translates to CASSFPGGLDYNEQFF.

The chain joins TRBV27 to TRBJ1-6; D remains ambiguous. Looked up from germline, CDR1 is MNHEY and CDR2 is SMNVEV (reference sequence). V gave up 2 bases and J gave up 3 bases, with 8 bases separating them. The CDR3 runs 15 residues. The CDR3 reads CASSLDRVYNSPLHF. CDR3 nucleotide sequence: TGTGCCAGCAGTTTAGATAGGGTCTATAATTCACCCCTCCACTTT.